Listed below are T cell receptor beta chains from one sample, sequenced in a study of CD4 T cells in relation to SARS-CoV-2 and coronaviruses. Sequencing was performed with immunoSEQ multiplex PCR; in TCRdb, only in-frame clones are kept and a portion is missing. The table has some 19,000 clones, about 80% seen once. These TCRs' antigens remain unknown. Sequencing was carried out using CD4+ T cells from PBMCs, cultured in vitro. The receptors originated from a human donor in good health. The CDR3 runs from the conserved cysteine through the conserved F or W. Fields, in order: CDR3 protein, CDR3 DNA, clone size, J gene, CDR3 length, V gene, D gene. The D gene is left open where the match is weak. Not all rows give a size; the values are once, few, many and, for expanded clones, a class.

CASSYWKAGGPHTQYF | TGTGCCAGCAGTTACTGGAAAGCGGGAGGGCCACATACGCAGTATTTT | once | TRBJ2-3 | 16 | TRBV6-5 | TRBD2
CASSWGGAYEQYF | TGTGCCAGCAGTTGGGGTGGCGCCTACGAGCAGTACTTC | NA | TRBJ2-7 | 13 | TRBV12-3/TRBV12-4 | NA
CASSWRTGGGTEAFF | TGCGCCAGCAGCTGGAGAACAGGCGGAGGCACTGAAGCTTTCTTT | NA | TRBJ1-1 | 15 | TRBV5-1 | NA
CASSPAGAGNTIYF | TGTGCCAGCTCACCAGCCGGGGCTGGAAACACCATATATTTT | NA | TRBJ1-3 | 14 | TRBV18 | NA
CASSQRTGSQPQHF | TGTGCCAGCTCACAACGGACAGGCTCTCAGCCCCAGCATTTT | NA | TRBJ1-5 | 14 | TRBV18 | TRBD1
CASSWTSGSGEQYF | TGTGCCAGCAGTTGGACTAGCGGGAGTGGCGAGCAGTACTTC | once | TRBJ2-7 | 14 | TRBV27 | TRBD2
CASSEAGTGNEKLFF | TGTGCCAGCAGTGAAGCCGGGACGGGGAATGAAAAACTGTTTTTT | NA | TRBJ1-4 | 15 | TRBV2 | NA
CASSDGTRSSYEQYF | TGTGCCAGCAGCGACGGGACCAGAAGCTCCTACGAGCAGTACTTC | NA | TRBJ2-7 | 15 | TRBV11-2 | NA
CASSLRQGESEAFF | TGTGCCAGCTCATTACGACAGGGGGAGTCTGAAGCTTTCTTT | NA | TRBJ1-1 | 14 | TRBV18 | TRBD1
CASSPLAGADEQYF | TGCGCCAGCAGCCCTCTAGCGGGAGCGGATGAGCAGTACTTC | NA | TRBJ2-7 | 14 | TRBV5-1 | TRBD2
CSASPEASGGRGYTF | TGCAGTGCTAGTCCTGAGGCTTCCGGGGGGAGAGGCTACACCTTC | NA | TRBJ1-2 | 15 | TRBV20-1 | NA
CASSPGRGEQYF | TGTGCCAGCAGCCCCGGGCGAGGCGAGCAGTACTTC | NA | TRBJ2-7 | 12 | TRBV11-2 | NA
CASSPLSFLTDTQYF | TGTGCCAGCAGCCCCCTGTCTTTCCTCACAGATACGCAGTATTTT | NA | TRBJ2-3 | 15 | TRBV9 | NA
CATRSRDRESGELFF | TGTGCCACCAGAAGCCGGGACAGGGAGTCCGGGGAGCTGTTTTTT | NA | TRBJ2-2 | 15 | TRBV24-1 | TRBD1
CASSEVSTAGNTIYF | TGTGCCAGCAGTGAAGTTAGCACAGCTGGAAACACCATATATTTT | NA | TRBJ1-3 | 15 | TRBV6-1 | NA
CASRGLAGANEQFF | TGTGCCAGTAGGGGACTAGCGGGAGCCAATGAGCAGTTCTTC | NA | TRBJ2-1 | 14 | TRBV28 | TRBD2
CASSHPRGGMGYTF | TGTGCCAGCAGCCATCCGCGAGGGGGTATGGGCTACACCTTC | NA | TRBJ1-2 | 14 | TRBV6-5 | NA
CASSYSKGLGDTEAFF | TGTGCCAGCAGTTACTCCAAAGGGTTGGGGGACACTGAAGCTTTCTTT | medium-sized | TRBJ1-1 | 16 | TRBV6-5 | NA
CASSLTASGSSEQYF | TGTGCCAGCAGCTTAACCGCTAGCGGGAGTAGCGAGCAGTACTTC | NA | TRBJ2-7 | 15 | TRBV7-3 | TRBD2
CASSLAGEAQPQHF | TGTGCCAGCAGCTTAGCAGGGGAAGCGCAGCCCCAGCATTTT | NA | TRBJ1-5 | 14 | TRBV7-8 | NA
CASSLVGGASEAFF | TGTGCCAGCAGCCTTGTAGGGGGGGCGAGTGAAGCTTTCTTT | NA | TRBJ1-1 | 14 | TRBV6-5 | NA
CASSPLADTQYF | TGTGCCAGCAGCCCCTTGGCAGATACGCAGTATTTT | NA | TRBJ2-3 | 12 | TRBV7-9 | NA
CSASKTEAFF | TGCAGTGCGAGTAAGACTGAAGCTTTCTTT | NA | TRBJ1-1 | 10 | TRBV20-1 | NA
CASSLISSVRLTDTQYF | TGTGCCAGCAGCTTAATCTCTAGCGTACGGCTCACAGATACGCAGTATTTT | NA | TRBJ2-3 | 17 | TRBV7-8 | NA
CASSPMFGSGMYAGELFF | TGTGCCAGCAGCCCGATGTTTGGGAGCGGGATGTATGCCGGGGAGCTGTTTTTT | few | TRBJ2-2 | 18 | TRBV7-9 | TRBD2
CATRNREAGELFF | TGTGCCACCAGGAACAGGGAGGCCGGGGAGCTGTTTTTT | NA | TRBJ2-2 | 13 | TRBV15 | NA
CATSGQGNRDTQYF | TGTGCCACCAGTGGTCAGGGTAATAGAGATACGCAGTATTTT | NA | TRBJ2-3 | 14 | TRBV24-1 | NA
CASSLGREGETQYF | TGCGCCAGCAGCTTGGGACGGGAGGGAGAGACCCAGTACTTC | NA | TRBJ2-5 | 14 | TRBV5-1 | TRBD2
CASSPLSSGTGGYEQYF | TGTGCCAGCTCACCACTATCCTCCGGGACAGGGGGCTACGAGCAGTACTTC | NA | TRBJ2-7 | 17 | TRBV18 | TRBD1